This T cell receptor beta chain was sequenced in a study of blood T cell repertoires in COVID-19. At the level of the study: The samples span acute and convalescent COVID-19 from the United States, Italy and Spain. T cells, B-cell-depleted T cells, or PBMCs supplied cDNA or gDNA.

Germline V lookup: CDR1 ENHRY, CDR2 SYGVKD. Trimming removed 7 bases at V and 3 bases at J, with 13 bases between. This CDR3 is 14 amino acids long. This clone has a handful of counts. Per the original data handling: By means of reference gene primer amplification, nucleated cell counts were estimated. Clones were read by immunoSEQ multiplex PCR, and TCRdb kept only the in-frame ones, dropping some. V and J calls and clone size are given by that table; D and trimming were obtained from the DNA. This table has some 120,000 clones, roughly 83% appearing once. This receptor was identified in a man aged 25-45 years with acute or convalescent COVID-19. The rearrangement joins TRBV10-3 to TRBJ1-3; D is unresolved. The sequenced sample consisted of peripheral blood. This CDR3 is CAIMRDSDGNTIYF. The CDR3 DNA follows: TGTGCCATCATGCGAGATAGTGATGGAAACACCATATATTTT.